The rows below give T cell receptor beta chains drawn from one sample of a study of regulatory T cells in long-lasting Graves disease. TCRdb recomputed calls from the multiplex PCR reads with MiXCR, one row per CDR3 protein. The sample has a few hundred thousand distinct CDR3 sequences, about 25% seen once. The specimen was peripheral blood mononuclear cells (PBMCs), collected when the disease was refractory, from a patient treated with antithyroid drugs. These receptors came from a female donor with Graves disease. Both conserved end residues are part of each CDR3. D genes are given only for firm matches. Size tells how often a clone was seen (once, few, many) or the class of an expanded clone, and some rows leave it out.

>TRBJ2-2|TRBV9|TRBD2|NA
TGTGCCAGCAGCCCTAGCGGGAAGGGCACCGGGGAGCTGTTTTTT
CASSPSGKGTGELFF
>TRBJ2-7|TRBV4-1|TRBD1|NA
TGCGCCAGCAGCCAAGTCGCGACAGGGGTTAGCGAGCAGTACTTC
CASSQVATGVSEQYF
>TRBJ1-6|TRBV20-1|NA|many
TGCAGTGCTAGTGCGGGGGGGAACTCACCCCTCCACTTT
CSASAGGNSPLHF
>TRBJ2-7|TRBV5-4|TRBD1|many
TGTGCCAGCAGCCTAGGGGGCGGCGACGAGCAGTACTTC
CASSLGGGDEQYF
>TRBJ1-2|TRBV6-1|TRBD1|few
TGTGCCAGCAGGGGTGACAGGGGCATCTCCTCCTATGGCTACACCTTC
CASRGDRGISSYGYTF
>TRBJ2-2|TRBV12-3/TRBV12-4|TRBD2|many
TGTGCCAGCACCGGGACGGGGGGACCTAACACCGGGGAGCTGTTTTTT
CASTGTGGPNTGELFF
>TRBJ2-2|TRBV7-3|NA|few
TGTGCCAGCAGCTTACCTGGAGGCGGGGAGCTGTTTTTT
CASSLPGGGELFF
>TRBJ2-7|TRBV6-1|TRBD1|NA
TGTGCCACCCTGGGGACCAGACAGGGGGTCTACGAGCAGTACTTC
CATLGTRQGVYEQYF
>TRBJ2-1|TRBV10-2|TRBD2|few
TGCGCCAGCAGTGACTACGCCGTAGCGGGGTACAATGAGCAGTTCTTC
CASSDYAVAGYNEQFF
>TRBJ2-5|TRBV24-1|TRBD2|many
TGTGCCACCAGTGATGAGGCTAGCGGGACGCAAGAGACCCAGTACTTC
CATSDEASGTQETQYF
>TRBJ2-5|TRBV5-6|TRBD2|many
TGTGCCAGCAGCTTGGTTACTAGCGGGAGTCGGGAGACCCAGTACTTC
CASSLVTSGSRETQYF
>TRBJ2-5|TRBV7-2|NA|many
TGTGCCAGCAGCTTAGGGTACCAAGAGACCCAGTACTTC
CASSLGYQETQYF
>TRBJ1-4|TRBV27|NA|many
TGTGCCAGCAGTCTCTCCGGGCGACAGCCAATTGCAACTAATGAAAAACTGTTTTTT
CASSLSGRQPIATNEKLFF
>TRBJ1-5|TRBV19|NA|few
TGTGCCAGTAGTATAGGTGACGGCTTTTCAGAGCCCCAGCATTTT
CASSIGDGFSEPQHF
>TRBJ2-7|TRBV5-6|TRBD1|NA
TGTGCCAGCAGCGTACAGGGGCCCTACGAGCAGTACTTC
CASSVQGPYEQYF
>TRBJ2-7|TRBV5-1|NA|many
TGCGCCAGCAGCTTGGCCGGCGGGGACTACGAGCAGTACTTC
CASSLAGGDYEQYF
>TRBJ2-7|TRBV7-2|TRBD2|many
TGTGCCAGCAGCTTAGTACCCGCGGGAGGGCTGTCCTACGAGCAGTACTTC
CASSLVPAGGLSYEQYF
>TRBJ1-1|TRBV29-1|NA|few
TGCAGCGTTCGCCGGGGAGGGGTGACTGAAGCTTTCTTT
CSVRRGGVTEAFF
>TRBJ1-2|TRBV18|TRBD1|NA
TGTGCCAGCTCACCAGGCCCCCAGGGGGACTACACCTTC
CASSPGPQGDYTF
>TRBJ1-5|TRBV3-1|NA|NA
TGTGCCAGCAGCCTAGCCCTTGGTGCGCCCCAGCATTTT
CASSLALGAPQHF
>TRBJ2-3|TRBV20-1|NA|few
TGCAGTGCAGTCTCAGGGGGACACTGGGGGGCGCAGTATTTT
CSAVSGGHWGAQYF
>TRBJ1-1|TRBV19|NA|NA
TGTGCCAGTAGTATATCGGCGCGGGAGATTAGAGCTTTCTTT
CASSISAREIRAFF
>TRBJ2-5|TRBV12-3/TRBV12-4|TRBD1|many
TGTGCCAGCAGTCGAGGACAGGGGGCGGAGACCCAGTACTTC
CASSRGQGAETQYF
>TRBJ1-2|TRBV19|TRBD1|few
TGTGCCAGTAGGACTACCGGGACAGGGAGCGGCTACACCTTC
CASRTTGTGSGYTF
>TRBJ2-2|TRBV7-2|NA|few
TGTGCCAGCAGCTTCCGGGCGAACACCGGGGAGCTGTTTTTT
CASSFRANTGELFF
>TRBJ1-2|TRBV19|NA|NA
TGTGCCAGTAGTATAGGGACAGCCTTCTATGGCTACACCTTC
CASSIGTAFYGYTF
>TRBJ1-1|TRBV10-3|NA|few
TGTGCCATCCAACCAGGGACGAACACTGAAGCTTTCTTT
CAIQPGTNTEAFF
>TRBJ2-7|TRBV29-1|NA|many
TGCAGCGTTGAGCGGAGAGGGTTCCACGAGCAGTACTTC
CSVERRGFHEQYF
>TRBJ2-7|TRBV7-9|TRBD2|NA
TGTGCCAGCAGCTTTGCGGGGGCCTACGAGCAGTACTTC
CASSFAGAYEQYF
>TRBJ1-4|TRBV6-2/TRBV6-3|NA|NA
TGTGCCAGCAGTTACAGAGTTAAAGGGGAAAAACTGTTTTTT
CASSYRVKGEKLFF
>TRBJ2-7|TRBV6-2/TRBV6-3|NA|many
TGTGCCAGCAGTTCAAGCGGTGGACACTCCTACGAGCAGTACTTC
CASSSSGGHSYEQYF
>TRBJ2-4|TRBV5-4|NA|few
TGTGCCAGCAGCTTCGGGACTGTGGGCAAAGGGGGGGTAAAAAACATTCAGTACTTC
CASSFGTVGKGGVKNIQYF
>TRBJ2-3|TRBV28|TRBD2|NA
TGTGCCAGCAGTCGTGGACTAGCCCAAATGGAAGATACGCAGTATTTT
CASSRGLAQMEDTQYF
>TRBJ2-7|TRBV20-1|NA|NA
TGCAGTGTACGGGGATTCTACGAGCAGTACTTC
CSVRGFYEQYF
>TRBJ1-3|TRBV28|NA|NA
TGTGCCAGCAGCTTTCAGGTTATATCCGGAAACACCATATATTTT
CASSFQVISGNTIYF
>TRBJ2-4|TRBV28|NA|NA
TGTGCCAGCAGTCCTCAGGACAGAAAAAACATTCAGTACTTC
CASSPQDRKNIQYF